The 7 T cell receptor beta chains reported below all come from one sample, sequenced in a study of blood T cell repertoires in COVID-19. Some clones are missing from TCRdb's copy, which holds only in-frame ones; the method was immunoSEQ multiplex PCR. The sample has over 55,000 clones; around 80% are singletons. The sample comprised peripheral blood. The source is a woman older than 75 with acute or convalescent COVID-19.

This clone has only one observation. The chain has TRBV4-1 and TRBJ2-3; 8 nucleotides match TRBD2. V was pared by 1 base and J by 2 bases, with 5 bases of the junction left unmatched. This CDR3 has 16 amino acids. Germline V gene lookup returns CDR1 MGHRA and CDR2 YSYEKL. The CDR3 spells CASSQGGTRITDTQYF. In DNA form, the CDR3 reads TGCGCCAGCAGCCAAGGTGGGACTAGAATCACAGATACGCAGTATTTT.

CDR3 region: CASSLNPSGRETGELFF. The CDR3 DNA reads TGCGCCAGCAGCTTGAATCCTAGCGGGAGAGAGACCGGGGAGCTGTTTTTT. The chain is built from TRBV5-1 and TRBJ2-2; 10 bases line up with TRBD2. After removal of 1 base from V and 5 bases from J, the junction contained 8 bases not matched to a gene. CDR3 length: 17 residues. From germline, CDR1 is SGHRS and CDR2 YFSETQ.

This chain links TRBV6-5 with TRBJ2-3; 10 nucleotides match TRBD2. The CDR3 length is 15 residues. V lost 6 bases and J lost 0; bases outside the gene matches: 3. Germline CDR1 MNHEY, CDR2 SVGAGI. Here the CDR3 DNA reads TGTGCCAGCAGCGGTAGCGGGAGGAGCACAGATACGCAGTATTTT. Its translation is CASSGSGRSTDTQYF.

The gene calls are TRBV19 and TRBJ2-4; TRBD2 matches at 10 bases. CDR1 and CDR2 (germline): LNHDA, SQIVND (reference sequence). CDR3 size: 16 residues. Trimming at V came to 4 bases and at J to 4 bases, leaving 7 bases not matched to a gene. CDR3: CASSTQREGPKNIQYF. CDR3 coding DNA: TGTGCCAGTAGTACTCAGCGGGAGGGCCCGAAAAACATTCAGTACTTC.

The chain recombines TRBV18 with TRBJ2-5, with 8 positions matching TRBD1. Unmatched junction bases numbered 8, after V lost 6 bases and J lost 2 bases. Germline CDR1 and CDR2: KGHSH and LQKENI. The CDR3 spans 15 residues. This CDR3 reads CASSRDRTTQETQYF. CDR3 in DNA: TGTGCCAGCTCTAGGGACAGGACGACACAAGAGACCCAGTACTTC.

The V call is TRBV27, the J call TRBJ1-1; D unresolved. Germline V CDR1 and CDR2: MNHEY, SMNVEV (reference sequence). Deletions cut 2 bases from V and 4 bases from J, with 11 bases between. The CDR3 contains 14 residues. The chain's CDR3 is CASSLEPLSTEAFF. CDR3 coding DNA: TGTGCCAGCAGTTTAGAACCTTTGAGCACTGAAGCTTTCTTT.

J is TRBJ2-2 and V is TRBV5-4, with TRBD1 identical over 7 bases. There are 15 residues in the CDR3. Germline CDR1 is SGHNT and CDR2 is YYREEE (reference sequence). V shed 5 bases and J 4 bases; nucleotides not matched to a gene: 8. The CDR3 sequence: CASRSRTGSTGELFF. CDR3 nucleotides: TGTGCCAGCAGATCAAGGACAGGAAGCACCGGGGAGCTGTTTTTT.